This TCR beta chain came from a study of PD-1 blockade in classical Hodgkin lymphoma. With no exception, relapse followed autologous stem cell transplantation in all patients, and brentuximab vedotin exposure varied. CD4+ T cells were purified from thawed PBMCs by negative selection. The CDR3 length is 15 residues. Germline CDR1 and CDR2: SGHVS and FQNEAQ. Trimming at V came to 2 bases and at J to 8 bases, leaving 8 bases not matched to a gene. TCRdb keeps only in-frame clones here, not all; method: immunoSEQ multiplex PCR. The sample holds approximately 28,000 clones; 65% to 80% are singletons and the top ten take 2% to 2.5%.

The chain employs TRBV7-8 and TRBJ2-1; 8 bases agree with TRBD2. The sequences come from CD4+ T cells from blood, collected at baseline. This TCR came from a human donor with classical Hodgkin lymphoma. CDR3 sequence reads: CASSLSGGRGYEQFF. CDR3 bases: TGTGCCAGCAGCTTAAGCGGGGGCCGGGGGTATGAGCAGTTCTTC.